This record covers a single T cell receptor (beta chain). Its cognate antigen is unknown. Someone took a 2.5 ml blood sample from each of the donors. The entry originates in a study of monozygotic twins with inflammatory bowel disease. Points from the study as a whole: TCRbeta inverse Simpson diversity was decreased in IBD patients versus healthy co-twins. Some repertoire variability may stem from patients' differing immunosuppressive treatments. Especially where disease activity was present, IBD patients had fewer clonotypes in common with others than healthy twins did.

TCRdb reprocessed the 5' RACE reads; each CDR3 protein has one entry and no DNA is given. The sample totals fewer than 550,000 distinct CDR3 sequences; its top ten clones hold around 2.4%. The CDR3 has 12 residues. The germline CDR1 and CDR2 sequences are SQVTM and ANQGSEA. Sequenced: blood. The receptor comes from a human donor with ulcerative colitis or Crohn's disease, or a healthy co-twin of an affected twin (not recorded which). The rearrangement joins TRBV29-1 to TRBJ2-3; TCRdb lists TRBD1, though no DNA is available to test this call. The CDR3 here is CSVVQGSDTQYF.